This TCR beta chain was sequenced for a study of cytomegalovirus exposure and HLA in healthy donors. PCR was performed using 60 Vbeta and 13 Jbeta primers. Sequencing was performed with immunoSEQ multiplex PCR; in TCRdb, only in-frame clones are kept and a portion is missing. The sample holds more than 90,000 clones, roughly 73% seen once. Germline loops: CDR1 SEHNR, CDR2 FQNEAQ (reference sequence). This CDR3 comprises 14 residues. The V and J ends lost 0 bases and 4 bases, in that order; junction bases with no gene match: 0. Study-wide findings and caveats: Specificity for CMV antigens was confirmed in vitro for a few of the CMV-associated chains.

This clone turned up a few times. Antigen specificity is unknown. The sample comprised PBMCs. This receptor was obtained from a woman aged 30 to 39 in good health and CMV-seronegative. The chain employs TRBV7-9 and TRBJ1-2; 9 bases are shared with TRBD1. CDR3 protein: CASSLAGQGYGYTF. CDR3 bases: TGTGCCAGCAGCTTAGCGGGACAGGGCTATGGCTACACCTTC.